A selection of T cell receptor beta chains follows, all from one sample in a study of breast tumors, draining lymph nodes, adjacent tissues. One entry per CDR3 protein, called by TCRdb with MiXCR from the multiplex PCR reads. The repertoire holds under 150,000 distinct CDR3 sequences, with about 20% as singletons. The sample consisted of axillary lymph node tissue. These receptors all come from a female donor with breast cancer. Some clones in this sample may be carry-over from other donors' samples. CDR3s leave out the opening cysteine and the closing phenylalanine or tryptophan.

CDR3: ASSATGGAISFGIPGELF
V: TRBV5-1
J: TRBJ2-2

CDR3: ASSSDSPPYNEQF
V: TRBV5-1
J: TRBJ2-1

CDR3: ASSPEGTGMNQPQH
V: TRBV4-1
J: TRBJ1-5

CDR3: SVEQGYYGYT
V: TRBV29-1
J: TRBJ1-2

CDR3: ATSPGHSYEQY
V: TRBV15
J: TRBJ2-7

CDR3: ASSETGFRYNEQF
V: TRBV6-1
J: TRBJ2-1

CDR3: ASRRNQNTGELF
V: TRBV6-5
J: TRBJ2-2

CDR3: ASSLDSTYNEQF
V: TRBV5-1
J: TRBJ2-1

CDR3: SVEDWTSLDTQY
V: TRBV29-1
J: TRBJ2-3

CDR3: ASSQDKGAGRSYNSPLH
V: TRBV4-1
J: TRBJ1-6

CDR3: ASSVLGLAGGIQETQY
V: TRBV5-1
J: TRBJ2-5

CDR3: RATGGKETQY
V: TRBV20-1
J: TRBJ2-5

CDR3: ASSPNTGTGVVGYT
V: TRBV18
J: TRBJ1-2

CDR3: SAIPGTDSRTYEQY
V: TRBV20-1
J: TRBJ2-7

CDR3: SDQLGSNEHHFGYT
V: TRBV29-1
J: TRBJ1-2

CDR3: ASSSGTSGHNEQF
V: TRBV5-1
J: TRBJ2-1

CDR3: SVEKGGPGYT
V: TRBV29-1
J: TRBJ1-2

CDR3: ASSVPAGGPDTQY
V: TRBV2
J: TRBJ2-3

CDR3: ASSLDRQNEKLF
V: TRBV5-1
J: TRBJ1-4

CDR3: ASSLQRGNNEQF
V: TRBV5-1
J: TRBJ2-1

CDR3: ASSQVDMGLVGYNEQF
V: TRBV4-1
J: TRBJ2-1

CDR3: ASSPSGRGYNEQF
V: TRBV7-2
J: TRBJ2-1

CDR3: ASSGPQGKF
V: TRBV7-9
J: TRBJ2-1

CDR3: ASSFSVGLAGGLNEQF
V: TRBV5-1
J: TRBJ2-1

CDR3: ASSLVAENTGELF
V: TRBV7-7
J: TRBJ2-2

CDR3: SARDGSSGTQNQPQH
V: TRBV20-1
J: TRBJ1-5

CDR3: ASNRAENYGYT
V: TRBV19
J: TRBJ1-2

CDR3: ASSRTTGAGQPQH
V: TRBV3-1
J: TRBJ1-5

CDR3: ASKNGGSEAF
V: TRBV12-3/TRBV12-4
J: TRBJ1-1

CDR3: ATSRDQGGRQPQH
V: TRBV15
J: TRBJ1-5

CDR3: ASSVELAGGDTQY
V: TRBV9
J: TRBJ2-3

CDR3: ASKGSSYNEQF
V: TRBV6-2/TRBV6-3
J: TRBJ2-1

CDR3: ASSYPTIGTGSNQPQH
V: TRBV11-2
J: TRBJ1-5

CDR3: ASSSNRDPEAF
V: TRBV5-4
J: TRBJ1-1

CDR3: SASGPIRTGPGNEQF
V: TRBV20-1
J: TRBJ2-1

CDR3: ASSQGQVVNSPLH
V: TRBV4-2
J: TRBJ1-6